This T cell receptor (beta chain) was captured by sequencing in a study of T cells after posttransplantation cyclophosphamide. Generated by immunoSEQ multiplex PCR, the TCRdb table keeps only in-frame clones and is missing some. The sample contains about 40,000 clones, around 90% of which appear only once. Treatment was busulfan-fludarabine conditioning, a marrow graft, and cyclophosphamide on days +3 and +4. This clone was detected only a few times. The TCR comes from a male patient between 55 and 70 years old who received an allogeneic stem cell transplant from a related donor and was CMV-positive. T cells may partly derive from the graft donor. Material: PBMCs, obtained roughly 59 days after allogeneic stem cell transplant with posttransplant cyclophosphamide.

CDR3 coding DNA: TGTGCCAGCCGGGAGGATTTTAACTATGGCTACACCTTC. Translated: CASREDFNYGYTF. V and J are TRBV5-5 and TRBJ1-2; D remains ambiguous. The V gene lost 7 bases and the J gene lost 1 base, with 11 bases spanning the gap. Germline CDR1 SGHKS, CDR2 YYEKEE (reference sequence). The CDR3 is made up of 13 amino acids.